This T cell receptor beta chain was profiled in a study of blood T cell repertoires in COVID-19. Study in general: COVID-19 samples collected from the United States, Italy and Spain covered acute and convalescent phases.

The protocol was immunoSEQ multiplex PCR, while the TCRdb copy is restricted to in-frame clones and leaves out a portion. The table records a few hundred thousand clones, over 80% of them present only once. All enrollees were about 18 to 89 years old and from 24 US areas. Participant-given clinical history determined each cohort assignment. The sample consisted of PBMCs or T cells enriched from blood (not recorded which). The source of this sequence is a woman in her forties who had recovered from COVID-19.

CDR3 residues: CASGQGVTTYEQYF. The CDR3 DNA follows: TGTGCCAGCGGACAGGGGGTGACTACCTACGAGCAGTACTTC. The chain links TRBV25-1 to TRBJ2-7; 10 nucleotides line up with TRBD1. V trimming: 8 bases; J trimming: 2 bases; junction bases outside the gene matches: 6. CDR3 length: 14 amino acids. The germline gives CDR1 MGHDK, CDR2 SYGVNS.